The 14 T cell receptor beta chains listed next were all sequenced from one sample in a study of shared clonotypes between healthy human individuals (TCRdb year 2020). Libraries came from the immunoSEQ multiplex PCR assay. TCRdb provides this immuneACCESS table in a form limited to in-frame rearrangements. Some clones are lacking; in checked studies, under half of them reflect an unresolved V gene, and why the rest are absent is not known. The table for this sample lists millions of clones; roughly 96% of them were counted only once. Under 0.15% of the sample belongs to the ten largest clones. The sample taken for sequencing was naive CD4+ T cells sorted from blood. Explained via the paper, the cell subset or site label denotes: CD45RA+ positively selected. Source of these receptors: a man in his late teens or twenties in good health.

The chain combines TRBV2 with TRBJ2-4; D unresolved. V lost 2 bases, J lost 1 base, and 12 bases lay in between. Germline V gene lookup returns CDR1 SNHLY and CDR2 FYNNEI. The CDR3 spans 16 residues. Written as DNA, the CDR3 is TGTGCCAGCAGTGAATCAGTTAGTCTCGCCAAAAACATTCAGTACTTC. Amino acid sequence: CASSESVSLAKNIQYF. The variable domain in full, with the rest retrieved from reference TRBV2 and TRBJ2-4, is EPEVTQTPSHQVTQMGQEVILRCVPISNHLYFYWYRQILGQKVEFLVSFYNNEISEKSEIFDDQFSVERPDGSNFTLKIRSTKLEDSAMYFCASSESVSLAKNIQYFGAGTRLSVL.

The chain recombines TRBV5-4 with TRBJ2-3, with 8 bases fitting TRBD2. Germline V CDR1 and CDR2: SGHNT, YYREEE (reference sequence). The CDR3 extends over 15 amino acids. Trimming removed 4 bases from V and 2 bases from J; junction bases left unmatched: 6. CDR3 protein: CASSRTSGFTDTQYF. The DNA for the CDR3 is TGTGCCAGCAGCCGAACTAGCGGCTTCACAGATACGCAGTATTTT.

The genes are TRBV5-4 and TRBJ2-7; 10 bases are a match to TRBD2. The CDR3 is 14 residues long. Losses at the gene ends were 4 bases for V and 2 bases for J; bases not matched to a gene: 3. The germline CDR1 and CDR2 sequences are SGHNT and YYREEE (reference sequence). Written as DNA, the CDR3 is TGTGCCAGCAGCCGGACTAGCGGAACCTACGAGCAGTACTTC. Its translation: CASSRTSGTYEQYF.

The V call is TRBV5-1, the J call TRBJ2-7; D is undetermined. V lost 4 bases and J lost 2, with 10 bases in between. The CDR3 is made up of 13 amino acids. CDR1 and CDR2 from the germline V gene are SGHRS and YFSETQ. The CDR3, as DNA: TGCGCCAGCAGCCCTAAAGGTGCCTACGAGCAGTACTTC. Amino acids: CASSPKGAYEQYF.

J is TRBJ2-7 and V is TRBV28; maybe TRBD1 (6 bases). This CDR3 region has 15 residues. The germline CDR1 and CDR2 sequences are MDHEN and SYDVKM. Trimming shortened V by 3 bases and J by 1 base, and 13 bases separated the two germline ends. The CDR3 protein is CASSFRLRGSYEQYF. The CDR3, as DNA: TGTGCCAGCAGTTTTCGGCTCAGGGGTTCCTACGAGCAGTACTTC.

This rearrangement joins TRBV19 to TRBJ2-2, with a possible D match to TRBD2 (6 bases). Germline V gene data show CDR1 as LNHDA and CDR2 as SQIVND (reference sequence). CDR3 length equals 13 residues. Trimming took 5 bases from V and 6 from J, leaving 10 bases between them. DNA of the CDR3: TGTGCCAGTAGTGCGGGATTACCCGGGGAGCTGTTTTTT. This encodes CASSAGLPGELFF.

In its sample, this clone was seen once. The chain couples TRBV6-1 to TRBJ1-2; D is undetermined. V shed 1 base and J shed 3 bases, with 12 bases lying between them. The germline gives CDR1 MNHNS, CDR2 SASEGT. The CDR3 totals 15 residues. The CDR3 DNA reads as TGTGCCAGCAGTGAAGTGGGAGGTACTTACTATGGCTACACCTTC. It is translated as CASSEVGGTYYGYTF.

This chain links TRBV6-5 with TRBJ1-4; TRBD1 might be the D (5 bases). The CDR3 extends over 13 amino acids. Trimming stripped 4 bases from V and 10 bases from J, with 13 bases between. Per germline, CDR1 MNHEY and CDR2 SVGAGI. The CDR3 here is CASSLVGLGKLFF. The DNA for the CDR3 is TGTGCCAGCAGTTTAGTGGGGCTCGGAAAACTGTTTTTT.

The chain combines TRBV28 with TRBJ1-2; no firm D call. Germline values: CDR1 MDHEN, CDR2 SYDVKM. The CDR3 extends over 13 amino acids. V gave up 7 bases and J gave up 3 bases, with 12 bases separating them. Here the CDR3 reads CASTPLGYYGYTF. CDR3 coding DNA: TGTGCCAGCACCCCACTGGGGTACTATGGCTACACCTTC.

The V and J genes are TRBV27 and TRBJ1-3; no definite D call. Germline V gives CDR1 MNHEY, CDR2 SMNVEV (reference sequence). This CDR3 contains 13 residues. V lost 3 bases and J lost 2, with 5 bases in between. The CDR3, as DNA: TGTGCCAGCAGTTTTTCACCTGGAAACACCATATATTTT. Translation: CASSFSPGNTIYF.

This chain links TRBV7-9 with TRBJ1-2; perhaps TRBD1 as D (5 bases). The V gene's germline CDR1 is SEHNR and CDR2 FQNEAQ (reference sequence). The CDR3 contains 15 residues. Trimming cost V 3 bases and J 0 bases, with 11 bases left between them. The CDR3 reads CASSFGTSANYGYTF. In DNA, the CDR3 is TGTGCCAGCAGCTTCGGGACTTCAGCTAACTATGGCTACACCTTC.

V usage is TRBV4-1 and J usage is TRBJ1-6; 9 bases agree with TRBD1. J lost 8 bases, V lost 1 base, and 12 bases had no gene match. The CDR3 sequence is 18 residues long. Germline CDR1 MGHRA, CDR2 YSYEKL. The CDR3 reads CASSQVVPLRDRDSPLHF. CDR3 nucleotide sequence: TGCGCCAGCAGCCAAGTTGTACCCCTGAGGGACAGGGATTCACCCCTCCACTTT.

The chain links TRBV5-1 to TRBJ1-1; 8 positions match TRBD1. V shed 5 bases, J shed 1 base, and the junction held 4 bases outside the gene matches. The CDR3 is 14 residues long. Germline V lookup: CDR1 SGHRS, CDR2 YFSETQ. The CDR3 DNA sequence: TGCGCCAGCAGAACGACAGGGGCGAACACTGAAGCTTTCTTT. Residues: CASRTTGANTEAFF.

This clone showed up just once. The chain carries TRBV6-6 and TRBJ2-3; 7 positions match TRBD2. Germline V CDR1 and CDR2: MNHNY, SVGAGI (reference sequence). The CDR3 totals 16 residues. V shed 2 bases and J 1 base; nucleotides not matched to a gene: 6. For the CDR3, the DNA is TGTGCCAGCAGTTACCGAGGCGGGGGACGCACAGATACGCAGTATTTT. Residues: CASSYRGGGRTDTQYF.